The 8 T cell receptor beta chains below all came from one sample that was sequenced in a study of blood T cell repertoires in COVID-19. Assay used: immunoSEQ multiplex PCR; TCRdb lists only in-frame clones, some missing. Here the sample spans 60,000 or so clones, 75% to 90% being singletons. Material: peripheral blood. The origin of the receptors is a man aged 30-40 years with COVID-19, enrolled during active disease.

The CDR3 coding sequence is TGTGCCAGTAGCTTCTCCGGGAGGAACACTGAAGCTTTCTTT. Amino acid sequence: CASSFSGRNTEAFF. The rearrangement joins TRBV19 to TRBJ1-1; no firm D call. Trimming left V 6 bases short and J 1 base short, with 12 bases between. In germline, CDR1 is LNHDA, CDR2 SQIVND (reference sequence). CDR3 length: 14 amino acids.

This clone was seen only once. The chain carries TRBV9 and TRBJ2-1, with D possibly being TRBD2 (6 bases). Germline CDR1 SGDLS, CDR2 YYNGEE. V shed 3 bases and J shed 4 bases, with 11 bases lying between them. CDR3 length: 14 amino acids. The CDR3 sequence: CASSAEGSYNEQFF. Written as DNA, the CDR3 is TGTGCCAGCAGCGCGGAGGGATCTTACAATGAGCAGTTCTTC. The full variable domain, in which reference TRBV9 and TRBJ2-1 provide the parts outside the CDR3, is DSGVTQTPKHLITATGQRVTLRCSPRSGDLSVYWYQQSLDQGLQFLIQYYNGEERAKGNILERFSAQQFPDLHSELNLSSLELGDSALYFCASSAEGSYNEQFFGPGTRLTVL.

This clone was counted once. The CDR3 here is CASSLGLAGGHEQYF. CDR3 DNA sequence: TGTGCCAGCAGTTTAGGGTTGGCAGGGGGCCACGAGCAGTACTTC. The chain combines TRBV28 with TRBJ2-7; TRBD1 matches 8 bases. V shed 2 bases and J 5 bases; nucleotides not matched to a gene: 8. CDR1 is MDHEN and CDR2 is SYDVKM in the germline V gene. The CDR3 covers 15 residues.

The V gene is TRBV7-2, the J gene TRBJ2-7, with 8 bases that match TRBD1. Unmatched junction bases numbered 11, after V lost 5 bases and J lost 5 bases. The CDR3 consists of 15 residues. Germline-derived CDR1 and CDR2 are SGHTA and FQGNSA. The CDR3 protein is CASSPYAGQGNEQYF. As DNA, the CDR3 is TGTGCCAGCAGCCCCTACGCCGGACAGGGAAACGAGCAGTACTTC.

The gene calls are TRBV2 and TRBJ1-6; 7 nucleotides align to TRBD1. Germline loops: CDR1 SNHLY, CDR2 FYNNEI. The CDR3 has 14 residues. Trimming cost V 5 bases and J 7 bases; bases outside gene matches: 5. The CDR3 region has the DNA TGTGCCAGCAGTATGGACAGGTTCAATTCACCCCTCCACTTT. Its protein is CASSMDRFNSPLHF.

This rearrangement joins TRBV25-1 to TRBJ1-6; no clear D. V was shortened by 5 bases and J by 7 bases, with 18 bases between the two germline ends. This CDR3 contains 16 residues. Looked up from germline, CDR1 is MGHDK and CDR2 is SYGVNS. The CDR3 DNA sequence: TGTGCCAGCAGTCCCCTCTCTGGAGGGAGCAATTCACCCCTCCACTTT. This encodes CASSPLSGGSNSPLHF.

The gene calls are TRBV29-1 and TRBJ1-2, with D unclear. Trimming removed 4 bases at V and 0 bases at J, with 12 bases between. The germline V gene encodes CDR1 SQVTM and CDR2 ANQGSEA. This CDR3 has 14 residues. This chain's CDR3 is CSVGLRLANYGYTF. The CDR3 bases are TGCAGCGTTGGTTTGAGACTAGCTAACTATGGCTACACCTTC.

V is TRBV30 and J is TRBJ1-2; no clear D gene. Germline assignment: CDR1 GTSNPN and CDR2 SVGIG (reference sequence). This CDR3 is 13 amino acids long. Trimming pared 4 bases from V and 3 bases from J, leaving 12 bases between. The CDR3 loop is CAWMEGAHYGYTF. The DNA of the CDR3 is TGTGCCTGGATGGAGGGAGCGCACTATGGCTACACCTTC.